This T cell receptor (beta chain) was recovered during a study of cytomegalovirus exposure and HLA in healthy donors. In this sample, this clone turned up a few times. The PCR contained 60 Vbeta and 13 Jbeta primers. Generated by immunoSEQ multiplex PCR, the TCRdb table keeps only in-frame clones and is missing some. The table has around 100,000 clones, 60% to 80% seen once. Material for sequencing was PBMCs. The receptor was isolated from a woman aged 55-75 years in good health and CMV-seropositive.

The CDR3 loop reads CASSLEWSRAVETQYF. In DNA form, the CDR3 reads TGTGCCAGCAGCTTAGAATGGAGCAGGGCAGTGGAGACCCAGTACTTC. This chain connects TRBV7-9 to TRBJ2-5; a possible D gene is TRBD1 (5 bases). Trimming removed 1 base from V and 5 bases from J, with 17 bases in between. The CDR3 contains 16 residues. Germline V CDR1 and CDR2: SEHNR, FQNEAQ (reference sequence).